Below are 32 T cell receptor beta chains sequenced from a single sample in a study of OX40 agonist ivuxolimab in advanced cancers. Sequenced by immunoSEQ multiplex PCR; TCRdb stores in-frame clones only, minus some. The sample lists 80,000 to 100,000 clones; about nine tenths were seen once. Here the sequenced sample was CD4+ or CD8+ T cells sorted from blood, taken in a trial of the OX40 agonist ivuxolimab. The origin of the receptors is an adult with an advanced solid tumor such as melanoma, head and neck, liver or kidney cancer.

J is TRBJ2-1 and V is TRBV27, with D perhaps matching TRBD2 (7 bases). With 2 bases removed from V and 3 bases from J, the gap between germline ends came to 14 bases. The CDR3 is made up of 16 amino acids. CDR1 is MNHEY and CDR2 is SMNVEV in the germline V gene (reference sequence). CDR3 DNA sequence: TGTGCCAGCAGTTTAAAAGGGGGGGGGATCTACAATGAGCAGTTCTTC. Translation: CASSLKGGGIYNEQFF.

CDR3 residues: CASLQGAMNTEAFF. CDR3 bases: TGTGCCAGCTTACAGGGGGCCATGAACACTGAAGCTTTCTTT. The rearrangement uses TRBV11-3 and TRBJ1-1; 9 nucleotides align to TRBD1. Germline V gives CDR1 SGHNT, CDR2 YENEEA. Unmatched junction bases numbered 4, after V lost 8 bases and J lost 0 bases. This CDR3 region has 14 residues.

The rearrangement links TRBV5-5 to TRBJ2-5, with unresolved D. The CDR3 covers 12 residues. In germline, CDR1 is SGHKS, CDR2 YYEKEE (reference sequence). Trimming removed 4 bases from V and 3 bases from J, with 7 bases in between. CDR3 nucleotides: TGTGCCAGCAGCCCCCTGGAAGAGACCCAGTACTTC. As protein: CASSPLEETQYF.

This clone showed up just a few times. V gene TRBV19 combines with J gene TRBJ1-6, with D possibly matching TRBD1 (5 bases). This CDR3 has 14 residues. Deletions cut 4 bases from V and 4 bases from J, with 8 bases between. CDR1 and CDR2 (germline): LNHDA, SQIVND (reference sequence). CDR3 region: CASSRQTYNSPLHF. CDR3 nucleotide sequence: TGTGCCAGTAGTAGACAGACTTATAATTCACCCCTCCACTTT.

The chain employs TRBV30 and TRBJ2-7; TRBD1 matches 7 bases. Per germline, CDR1 GTSNPN and CDR2 SVGIG (reference sequence). The CDR3 covers 14 residues. J gave up 6 bases and V 2 bases, and 10 bases lay outside the gene matches. The CDR3 nucleotides read TGTGCCTGGAGTCCAAGCGACAGGGTTCGCGAGCAGTACTTC. This encodes CAWSPSDRVREQYF.

The chain employs TRBV7-2 and TRBJ2-1; D is unresolved. The CDR3 is made up of 17 amino acids. The germline V and J ends were trimmed by 6 bases and 0 bases, with 18 bases remaining between them. Per the germline V gene, CDR1 is SGHTA and CDR2 is FQGNSA. The CDR3 sequence is CASRDAPYKSSYNEQFF. The DNA for the CDR3 is TGTGCCAGCAGAGACGCGCCTTACAAAAGCTCCTACAATGAGCAGTTCTTC.

This clone appeared a single time. CDR3 loop: CASSLGPLISEEQYF. In DNA, the CDR3 is TGTGCCAGCAGCCTAGGGCCACTAATTTCCGAGGAGCAGTACTTC. The chain links TRBV7-2 to TRBJ2-7; D is ambiguous. The V end lost 5 bases, the J end lost 7 bases, and 21 bases lay between the germline ends. The CDR3 consists of 15 residues. Germline values: CDR1 SGHTA, CDR2 FQGNSA.

This rearrangement joins TRBV11-2 to TRBJ2-4; D is unresolved. Germline loops: CDR1 SGHAT, CDR2 FQNNGV. There are 16 residues in the CDR3. V was clipped by 1 base and J by 1 base, with 11 bases between them. The CDR3 spells CASSLAVRWAKNIQYF. In DNA form, the CDR3 reads TGTGCCAGCAGCTTAGCCGTCCGATGGGCCAAAAACATTCAGTACTTC.

The rearrangement links TRBV30 to TRBJ2-1; 7 bases are shared with TRBD2. Germline V gene data show CDR1 as GTSNPN and CDR2 as SVGIG (reference sequence). The CDR3 has 12 amino acids. V lost 2 bases, J lost 9 bases, and 4 bases stayed unmatched. The CDR3 region is CAWSSSGTEQFF. CDR3 sequence (DNA): TGTGCCTGGAGTTCGAGCGGGACTGAGCAGTTCTTC.

As for this clone: The sample carries other DNA sequences with the same CDR3. This chain links TRBV5-6 with TRBJ1-2, with TRBD1 matching over 10 bases. Germline loops: CDR1 SGHDT, CDR2 YYEEEE. With 4 bases clipped from V and 5 bases from J, the junction kept 2 bases outside the gene matches. The CDR3 contains 13 residues. The CDR3 region is CASSPGQGYGYTF. The CDR3 DNA reads as TGTGCCAGCAGCCCGGGACAGGGGTATGGCTACACCTTC.

The V call is TRBV13, the J call TRBJ2-2; D is perhaps TRBD2 (7 bases). The germline CDR1 and CDR2 sequences are PRHDT and FYEKMQ (reference sequence). The CDR3 runs 18 residues. The V end was cut by 3 bases, the J end by 3 bases, with 20 bases between. CDR3 DNA sequence: TGTGCCAGCAGCTTGGGGAACGGGGGGCTGCGACACACCGGGGAGCTGTTTTTT. Translation gives CASSLGNGGLRHTGELFF. Combining the CDR3 with reference TRBV13 and TRBJ2-2 gives the whole variable domain AAGVIQSPRHLIKEKRETATLKCYPIPRHDTVYWYQQGPGQDPQFLISFYEKMQSDKGSIPDRFSAQQFSDYHSELNMSSLELGDSALYFCASSLGNGGLRHTGELFFGEGSRLTVL.

This clone came up once. This chain joins TRBV9 and TRBJ1-1; TRBD1 agrees at 9 bases. Germline V CDR1 and CDR2: SGDLS, YYNGEE. With 3 bases clipped from V and 7 bases from J, the junction kept 1 base outside the gene matches. The CDR3 consists of 12 residues. The CDR3 DNA reads TGTGCCAGCAGCGCGGACAGGGGTGAAGCTTTCTTT. The encoded protein is CASSADRGEAFF.

V usage is TRBV7-6 and J usage is TRBJ2-5, with TRBD1 identical over 7 bases. V shed 1 base, J shed 0 bases, and the junction held 8 bases outside the gene matches. This CDR3 spans 17 amino acids. CDR1 SGHVS and CDR2 FNYEAQ come from the germline V gene. The CDR3 region is CASSLGAGTAYQETQYF. In DNA, the CDR3 is TGTGCCAGCAGCTTAGGGGCTGGGACAGCGTACCAAGAGACCCAGTACTTC.

The chain combines TRBV6-4 with TRBJ1-2, with D possibly matching TRBD1 (5 bases). Per the germline V gene, CDR1 is MRHNA and CDR2 is SNTAGT. Trimming took off 2 bases at V and 11 bases at J, with 15 bases between the two ends. This CDR3 has 13 residues. Here the CDR3 reads CASSDDSGLRYTF. The DNA for the CDR3 is TGTGCCAGCAGTGACGACTCAGGGTTGAGGTACACCTTC.

This clone has a handful of counts. The chain links TRBV10-2 to TRBJ2-2, with a possible D match to TRBD2 (5 bases). CDR1 and CDR2 from the germline V gene are WSHSY and SAAADI. Between the trimmed V and J ends, which lost 6 bases and 5 bases, there was a span of 10 bases. The CDR3 contains 13 residues. The CDR3 loop reads CASSGIRTGELFF. The DNA of the CDR3 is TGCGCCAGCAGCGGGATAAGGACCGGGGAGCTGTTTTTT.

The V gene is TRBV7-2, the J gene TRBJ1-5; D gene uncertain. Trimming removed 3 bases from V and 6 bases from J, with 12 bases in between. The CDR3 extends over 14 amino acids. Germline V gene lookup returns CDR1 SGHTA and CDR2 FQGNSA. CDR3 residues: CASSFESYGQPQHF. CDR3 DNA: TGTGCCAGCAGCTTTGAAAGTTATGGTCAGCCCCAGCATTTT.

V gene TRBV9 combines with J gene TRBJ2-5, with D perhaps TRBD1 (5 bases). CDR1 SGDLS and CDR2 YYNGEE come from the germline V gene. Trimming stripped 2 bases from V and 3 bases from J, with 11 bases between. This CDR3 is built from 14 residues. CDR3 sequence (DNA): TGTGCCAGCAGCGTGGCAGGGTTGAAAGAGACCCAGTACTTC. Its protein product is CASSVAGLKETQYF.

CDR3 DNA sequence: TGTGCCTGGAGTGGGGTAGCGACTAATTCACCCCTCCACTTT. Translated: CAWSGVATNSPLHF. The genes are TRBV30 and TRBJ1-6, with D unresolved. Germline CDR1 GTSNPN, CDR2 SVGIG (reference sequence). V dropped 1 base and J dropped 6 bases, with 10 bases sitting between them. This CDR3 region has 14 residues.

Turning to this clone: The junction shows a germline mismatch at one end, possibly a read error. CDR3 sequence reads: CASCFPGGGNQPQHF. CDR3 DNA: TGTGCCAGCTGCTTCCCCGGGGGCGGCAATCAGCCCCAGCATTTT. This chain links TRBV5-4 with TRBJ1-5, with TRBD1 as a possible D gene (6 bases). The CDR3 runs to 15 residues. Germline assignment: CDR1 SGHNT and CDR2 YYREEE (reference sequence). Using reference TRBV5-4 and TRBJ1-5 for the parts outside the CDR3, the full variable domain is ETGVTQSPTHLIKTRGQQVTLRCSSQSGHNTVSWYQQALGQGPQFIFQYYREEENGRGNFPPRFSGLQFPNYSSELNVNALELDDSALYLCASCFPGGGNQPQHFGDGTRLSIL.

This chain joins TRBV18 and TRBJ1-2; no clear D gene. The CDR3 is made up of 13 amino acids. Germline values: CDR1 KGHSH, CDR2 LQKENI. Trimming took 2 bases from V and 4 from J, leaving 8 bases between them. The CDR3 DNA is TGTGCCAGCTCACCAACGGGCCTCTATGGCTACACCTTC. This sequence encodes CASSPTGLYGYTF.

This clone was recorded a few times. V is TRBV2 and J is TRBJ2-2; tentatively, D is TRBD2 (6 bases). The CDR3 extends over 14 amino acids. CDR1 and CDR2 (germline): SNHLY, FYNNEI. Deletions cut 3 bases from V and 7 bases from J, with 12 bases between. CDR3 region: CASSDGGVVGELFF. DNA for the CDR3: TGTGCCAGCAGTGATGGAGGGGTCGTCGGGGAGCTGTTTTTT.

The chain couples TRBV14 to TRBJ1-3; the D is unclear. Germline V CDR1 and CDR2: SGHDN, FVKESK. V was cut by 0 bases and J by 0 bases, with 9 bases left in between. This CDR3 has 16 residues. The CDR3 DNA reads as TGTGCCAGCAGCCAAGATAGCCAGTTCTCTGGAAACACCATATATTTT. It specifies CASSQDSQFSGNTIYF.

The V gene is TRBV11-2, the J gene TRBJ1-1, with TRBD1 as a possible D gene (5 bases). V lost 6 bases and J lost 1, with 15 bases in between. This CDR3 has 15 residues. Per the germline V gene, CDR1 is SGHAT and CDR2 is FQNNGV. This CDR3 is CASSYSGNPNTEAFF. The CDR3 DNA follows: TGTGCCAGCAGTTATTCAGGGAACCCGAACACTGAAGCTTTCTTT.

This clone is a singleton in its sample. The CDR3 coding sequence is TGTGCCAGTACTTCAAAGGGGTCCTATAATTCACCCCTCCACTTT. It specifies CASTSKGSYNSPLHF. The genes are TRBV19 and TRBJ1-6; tentatively, D is TRBD1 (5 bases). The CDR3 is 15 amino acids. From germline, CDR1 is LNHDA and CDR2 SQIVND (reference sequence). V lost 7 bases, J lost 1 base, and 11 bases lay in between.

The chain combines TRBV6-5 with TRBJ1-4; 9 nucleotides align to TRBD1. Unmatched junction bases numbered 3, after V lost 8 bases and J lost 5 bases. CDR3 size: 13 residues. The germline V gene encodes CDR1 MNHEY and CDR2 SVGAGI. This chain's CDR3 is CASRTGDNEKLFF. DNA of the CDR3: TGTGCCAGCCGGACAGGGGACAATGAAAAACTGTTTTTT.

This clone was detected only once. The chain has TRBV5-6 and TRBJ2-5; 8 positions match TRBD2. V gave up 0 bases and J gave up 6 bases; unmatched junction bases: 4. Germline V gives CDR1 SGHDT, CDR2 YYEEEE. The CDR3 loop spans 14 amino acids. Here the CDR3 reads CASSLAGGDQTQYF. The CDR3 DNA reads TGTGCCAGCAGCTTGGCGGGAGGGGATCAGACCCAGTACTTC. The full variable domain, with the rest looked up from reference TRBV5-6 and TRBJ2-5, is DAGVTQSPTHLIKTRGQQVTLRCSPKSGHDTVSWYQQALGQGPQFIFQYYEEEERQRGNFPDRFSGHQFPNYSSELNVNALLLGDSALYLCASSLAGGDQTQYFGPGTRLLVL.

The chain recombines TRBV6-1 with TRBJ1-5, with no clear D. Germline values: CDR1 MNHNS, CDR2 SASEGT. This CDR3 contains 15 residues. V shed 3 bases and J shed 3 bases, with 12 bases lying between them. The CDR3 DNA follows: TGTGCCAGCAGTGATGGGGTCGTGGCCAATCAGCCCCAGCATTTT. Translated, it gives CASSDGVVANQPQHF.

This CDR3 is CASREYSSYNEQFF. CDR3 DNA: TGTGCAAGTCGCGAGTACAGCTCCTACAATGAGCAGTTCTTC. J is TRBJ2-1 and V is TRBV12-2; the table's D call, TRBD1, was not checked against the DNA. TRBV12-2 is a pseudogene locus. This CDR3 comprises 14 residues.

The chain uses TRBV21-1 and TRBJ1-2; the D call of TRBD1 is as the table states it, not checked on the DNA. TRBV21-1 is tagged as a pseudogene. CDR3 length equals 14 residues. The DNA of the CDR3 is TGTGCCAGCAGCAAAGCCCGGCACAGGGCCGGCTACACCTTC. Amino acids: CASSKARHRAGYTF.

The CDR3 coding sequence is TGCGCCAGCAGCGGGACTAGCGGGGGGCAAGGAGATACGCAGTATTTT. It yields the protein CASSGTSGGQGDTQYF. The chain joins TRBV5-1 to TRBJ2-3; TRBD2 aligns across 15 bases. This CDR3 is 16 amino acids long. Trimming cost V 4 bases and J 5 bases; bases outside gene matches: 5. Germline values: CDR1 SGHRS, CDR2 YFSETQ.

The V call is TRBV5-6, the J call TRBJ1-2; D is ambiguous. V lost 1 base and J 0 bases, leaving 10 bases between the germline ends. This CDR3 is 15 amino acids long. Germline-derived CDR1 and CDR2 are SGHDT and YYEEEE. Written as DNA, the CDR3 is TGTGCCAGCAGCTTGCTGGCAGCTCCTAACTATGGCTACACCTTC. This codes for CASSLLAAPNYGYTF. The full variable domain, rest sourced from reference TRBV5-6 and TRBJ1-2, is DAGVTQSPTHLIKTRGQQVTLRCSPKSGHDTVSWYQQALGQGPQFIFQYYEEEERQRGNFPDRFSGHQFPNYSSELNVNALLLGDSALYLCASSLLAAPNYGYTFGSGTRLTVV.

The gene calls are TRBV10-2 and TRBJ1-2, with D tentatively TRBD1 (5 bases). This CDR3 spans 16 amino acids. V lost 2 bases to trimming and J lost 6 bases, with 19 bases between them. Germline V CDR1 and CDR2: WSHSY, SAAADI. The DNA for the CDR3 is TGCGCCAGCAGTGAGAAGGGGACCTCAGGCGCCCATGGCTACACCTTC. This gives the protein CASSEKGTSGAHGYTF.